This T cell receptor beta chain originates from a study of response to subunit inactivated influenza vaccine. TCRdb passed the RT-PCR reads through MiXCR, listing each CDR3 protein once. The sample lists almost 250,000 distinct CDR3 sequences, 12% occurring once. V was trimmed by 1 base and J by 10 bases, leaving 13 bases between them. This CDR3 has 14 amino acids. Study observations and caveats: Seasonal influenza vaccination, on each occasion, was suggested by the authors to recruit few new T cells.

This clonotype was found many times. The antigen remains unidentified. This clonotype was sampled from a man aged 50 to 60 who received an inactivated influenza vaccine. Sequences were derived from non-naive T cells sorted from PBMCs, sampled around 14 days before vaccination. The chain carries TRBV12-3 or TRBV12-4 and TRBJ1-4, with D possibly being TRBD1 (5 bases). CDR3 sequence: CASSLEGLTGKLFF. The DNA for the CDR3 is TGTGCCAGCAGTTTAGAGGGACTTACGGGAAAACTGTTTTTT.